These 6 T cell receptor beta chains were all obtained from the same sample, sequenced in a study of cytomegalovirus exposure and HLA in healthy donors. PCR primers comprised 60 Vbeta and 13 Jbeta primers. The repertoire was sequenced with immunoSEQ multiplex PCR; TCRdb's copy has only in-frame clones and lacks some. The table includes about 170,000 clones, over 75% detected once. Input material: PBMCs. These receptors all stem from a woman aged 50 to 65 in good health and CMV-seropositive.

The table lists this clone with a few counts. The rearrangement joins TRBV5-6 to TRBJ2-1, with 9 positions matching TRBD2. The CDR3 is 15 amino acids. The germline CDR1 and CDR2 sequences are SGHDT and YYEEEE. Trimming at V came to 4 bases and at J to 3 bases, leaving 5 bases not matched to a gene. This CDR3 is CASSQGLASYNEQFF. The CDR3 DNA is TGTGCCAGCAGCCAAGGACTAGCGAGCTACAATGAGCAGTTCTTC.

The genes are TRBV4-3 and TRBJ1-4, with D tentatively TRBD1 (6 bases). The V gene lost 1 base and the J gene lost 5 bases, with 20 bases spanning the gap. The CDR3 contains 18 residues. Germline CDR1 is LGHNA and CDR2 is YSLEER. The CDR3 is CASSQGPPSGQLNEKLFF. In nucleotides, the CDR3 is TGCGCCAGCAGCCAAGGTCCTCCCTCCGGACAGCTGAATGAAAAACTGTTTTTT.

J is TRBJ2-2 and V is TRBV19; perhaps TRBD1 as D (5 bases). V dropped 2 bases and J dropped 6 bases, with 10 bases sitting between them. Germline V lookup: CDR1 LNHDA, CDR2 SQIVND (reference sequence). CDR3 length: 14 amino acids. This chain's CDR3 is CASSISGIPGELFF. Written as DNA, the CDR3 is TGTGCCAGTAGTATATCAGGGATCCCCGGGGAGCTGTTTTTT.

The CDR3: CASSLGTGVNEQFF. The CDR3 DNA reads as TGTGCCAGCAGCTTAGGCACAGGGGTGAATGAGCAGTTCTTC. The genes are TRBV11-3 and TRBJ2-1; 7 bases line up with TRBD1. Trimming cost V 1 base and J 7 bases; bases outside gene matches: 4. The CDR3 is made up of 14 amino acids. Germline lookup yields CDR1 SGHNT and CDR2 YENEEA.

For the CDR3, the DNA is TGTGCCAGCAGCACTAGGGCAGGGAGGCAGTACGAGCAGTACTTC. Its translation is CASSTRAGRQYEQYF. The chain links TRBV7-2 to TRBJ2-7; D possibly corresponds to TRBD2 (6 bases). The germline gives CDR1 SGHTA, CDR2 FQGNSA. This CDR3 has 15 amino acids. Trimming left V 5 bases short and J 4 bases short, with 18 bases between.

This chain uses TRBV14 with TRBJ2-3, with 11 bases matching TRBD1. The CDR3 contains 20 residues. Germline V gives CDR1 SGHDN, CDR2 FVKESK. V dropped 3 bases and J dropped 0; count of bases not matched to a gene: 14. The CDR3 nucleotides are TGTGCCAGCAGCCATCGGGACAGGGGGTTAGCGGCAGCCAGCACAGATACGCAGTATTTT. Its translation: CASSHRDRGLAAASTDTQYF.